This T cell receptor (delta chain) was documented in a study of γδ T cells in repeated Plasmodium falciparum infection. Whole-study context: Over about 640 days, donors received four mosquito-bite P. falciparum NF54 infections. Timepoints: baseline, immediately before selected infections, and 21 days after every infection.

TCRdb re-called clones from the multiplex PCR reads using CATT. Found here are some 100,000 delta-chain clones, roughly 1.4% of them singletons; the top ten hold under 9.5%. This clone came up a few times. A far larger clone is one nucleotide away, so this likely arose from a read error. Other DNA variants within this sample encode the same CDR3. The clonotype originates from a pool of human donors (malaria-infected and uninfected, not separated). Sequencing input: gamma-delta T cells from blood.

CDR3 region: CACDTLGGGTDKLIF. As DNA, the CDR3 is TGCGCCTGTGACACGCTGGGGGGGGGCACCGATAAACTCATCTTT. The J gene is TRDJ1, the V gene TRDV2, with 7 bases matching TRDD3. As TCRdb names no J gene, one was assigned here on the basis of a DNA match to germline. Looked up from germline, CDR1 is GEAIGNYY and CDR2 is EKD. The CDR3 is made up of 15 amino acids.